The 7 T cell receptor beta chains in this list originate from one sample, sequenced in a study of cytomegalovirus exposure and HLA in healthy donors. Primers: 60 Vbeta forward and 13 Jbeta reverse. TCRdb's copy holds only in-frame clones and misses some; the assay was immunoSEQ multiplex PCR. The sample has about 77,000 clones; 70% to 85% are singletons. The sample comprised PBMCs. These receptors were obtained from a woman aged 40 to 49 in good health and CMV-seronegative.

V and J are TRBV5-6 and TRBJ2-1, with 10 bases aligning to TRBD1. The CDR3 has 14 residues. From germline, CDR1 is SGHDT and CDR2 YYEEEE. The J segment lost 7 bases and the V segment lost 5 bases, leaving 6 bases of the junction unmatched. CDR3 protein: CASSRDRGWNEQFF. CDR3 DNA sequence: TGTGCCAGCAGTCGGGACAGGGGTTGGAATGAGCAGTTCTTC.

This rearrangement joins TRBV7-8 to TRBJ1-5; D gene ambiguous. The germline V and J ends were trimmed by 5 bases and 0 bases, with 11 bases remaining between them. The CDR3 length is 15 residues. Germline lookup yields CDR1 SGHVS and CDR2 FQNEAQ. The CDR3 protein is CASSPSPYSNQPQHF. For the CDR3, the DNA is TGTGCCAGCAGCCCCTCCCCGTATAGCAATCAGCCCCAGCATTTT.

This chain uses TRBV11-2 with TRBJ2-5; 9 bases line up with TRBD1. The germline V gene encodes CDR1 SGHAT and CDR2 FQNNGV. The ends lost 5 bases at V and 3 bases at J; junction bases unmatched: 10. The CDR3 contains 16 residues. CDR3 sequence: CASSQGTGRVEETQYF. The CDR3 coding sequence is TGTGCCAGCAGCCAGGGGACAGGGCGGGTAGAAGAGACCCAGTACTTC.

This clone has more than one count but fewer than ten. The chain carries TRBV5-8 and TRBJ2-7, with TRBD1 matching over 7 bases. V lost 3 bases to trimming and J lost 2 bases; unmatched junction nucleotides: 2. From germline, CDR1 is SGHTS and CDR2 YDEGEE. The CDR3 has 13 residues. This chain's CDR3 is CASSSGTAYEQYF. In DNA, the CDR3 is TGTGCCAGCAGCTCCGGGACAGCCTACGAGCAGTACTTC.

For this clone: The junction differs from germline at one of its ends, possibly a read error. The chain uses TRBV7-9 and TRBJ2-7; 9 bases fit TRBD1. The germline V gene has CDR1 SEHNR and CDR2 FQNEAQ (reference sequence). CDR3 size: 16 residues. This CDR3 reads CASSLAPGQGRPHEDF. CDR3 coding DNA: TGTGCCAGCAGCTTAGCTCCGGGACAGGGCCGTCCCCATGAAGACTTC.

CDR3 sequence reads: CASSPSMPGLLTDTQYF. Here the CDR3 DNA reads TGTGCCAGCTCACCATCTATGCCGGGACTCCTCACAGATACGCAGTATTTT. The V gene is TRBV18, the J gene TRBJ2-3, with D possibly matching TRBD2 (6 bases). Per germline, CDR1 KGHSH and CDR2 LQKENI. This CDR3 contains 17 residues. Trimming removed 2 bases at V and 2 bases at J, with 17 bases between.

The CDR3 spells CASTGTGVLGTEAFF. CDR3 nucleotides: TGTGCCAGCACCGGGACAGGGGTATTGGGCACTGAAGCTTTCTTT. The genes are TRBV25-1 and TRBJ1-1, with 10 positions matching TRBD1. Germline values: CDR1 MGHDK, CDR2 SYGVNS. Losses at the gene ends were 7 bases for V and 4 bases for J; bases not matched to a gene: 9. The CDR3 loop spans 15 amino acids.